The 29 T cell receptor beta chains in this list originate from one sample, sequenced in a study of long-term antiretroviral therapy in people with HIV. Version v3.0 of the immunoSEQ assay ran at survey level. The method was immunoSEQ multiplex PCR; TCRdb's version includes in-frame clones alone and lacks a portion of them. The data contain 25,000 to 35,000 clones, over 75% of them seen just once; the ten biggest clones take up around 4.1%. The specimen comprised unsorted PBMCs, sampled 0.5 years after starting antiretroviral therapy. Source of these receptors: a woman under 30 with HIV.

Worth noting for this clone: An end of the junction differs from the germline gene, which may be a read error. The chain couples TRBV7-8 to TRBJ2-7; D perhaps matches TRBD2 (6 bases). The CDR3 covers 12 residues. The germline V gene encodes CDR1 SGHVS and CDR2 FQNEAQ. The CDR3 region has the DNA TGTGCCAGCAGCTTAGATGGGGCCAGGGCGGGATTC. It yields the protein CASSLDGARAGF.

The chain uses TRBV5-5 and TRBJ2-2, with D possibly matching TRBD2 (6 bases). Trimming removed 0 bases from V and 2 bases from J, with 8 bases in between. The germline gives CDR1 SGHKS, CDR2 YYEKEE (reference sequence). The CDR3 runs 15 residues. CDR3 coding DNA: TGTGCCAGCAGCTTGGGTAGCGGCAACACCGGGGAGCTGTTTTTT. Translation gives CASSLGSGNTGELFF.

The chain has TRBV14 and TRBJ1-2, with TRBD1 as a possible D gene (5 bases). Trimming removed 0 bases at V and 4 bases at J, with 21 bases between. CDR3 size: 18 residues. Looked up from germline, CDR1 is SGHDN and CDR2 is FVKESK. The CDR3 spells CASSQDITGTGPSYGYTF. The CDR3 DNA reads TGTGCCAGCAGCCAAGACATAACAGGAACAGGCCCCTCCTATGGCTACACCTTC.

The J gene is TRBJ1-2, the V gene TRBV6-5, with TRBD1 as a possible D gene (5 bases). Germline V CDR1 and CDR2: MNHEY, SVGAGI. Deletions cut 2 bases from V and 8 bases from J, with 6 bases between. This CDR3 is built from 11 residues. CDR3 sequence reads: CASSYGAGYTF. The CDR3 bases are TGTGCCAGCAGTTACGGGGCCGGCTACACCTTC.

This clone was recorded a few times. This sequence joins TRBV28 and TRBJ2-3; 10 bases agree with TRBD2. The CDR3 contains 17 residues. Trimming removed 5 bases from V and 2 bases from J; junction bases left unmatched: 10. Germline V CDR1 and CDR2: MDHEN, SYDVKM. The DNA for the CDR3 is TGTGCCAGCAGTAGCTCGATCGGACTAGCGGACACAGATACGCAGTATTTT. It is translated as CASSSSIGLADTDTQYF.

V gene TRBV7-9 combines with J gene TRBJ2-2; D not certain. Looked up from germline, CDR1 is SEHNR and CDR2 is FQNEAQ (reference sequence). The ends were cut back, 5 bases at V and 5 bases at J, with 9 bases in the middle. The CDR3 length is 13 residues. In DNA, the CDR3 is TGTGCCAGCAGCCCCGCCGGTACCGGGGAGCTGTTTTTT. Translating it yields CASSPAGTGELFF. The full variable domain, its missing parts supplied by reference TRBV7-9 and TRBJ2-2, is DTGVSQNPRHKITKRGQNVTFRCDPISEHNRLYWYRQTLGQGPEFLTYFQNEAQLEKSRLLSDRFSAERPKGSFSTLEIQRTEQGDSAMYLCASSPAGTGELFFGEGSRLTVL.

The chain employs TRBV11-3 and TRBJ2-3; D is perhaps TRBD1 (7 bases). The CDR3 runs to 13 residues. Trimming took 5 bases from V and 6 from J, leaving 12 bases between them. From germline, CDR1 is SGHNT and CDR2 YENEEA. The CDR3 here is CASSGRDSDTQYF. The CDR3 nucleotides read TGTGCCAGCAGCGGGCGGGACAGTGATACGCAGTATTTT.

CDR3 nucleotide sequence: TGTGCCAGTATATCCGGGAGCACTGAAGCTTTCTTT. This encodes CASISGSTEAFF. The chain carries TRBV19 and TRBJ1-1; unclear D gene. Germline V gene data show CDR1 as LNHDA and CDR2 as SQIVND (reference sequence). The ends were cut back, 7 bases at V and 4 bases at J, with 10 bases in the middle. The CDR3 is made up of 12 amino acids. Full variable domain (missing parts from reference TRBV19 and TRBJ1-1): DGGITQSPKYLFRKEGQNVTLSCEQNLNHDAMYWYRQDPGQGLRLIYYSQIVNDFQKGDIAEGYSVSREKKESFPLTVTSAQKNPTAFYLCASISGSTEAFFGQGTRLTVV.

The count of this clone is one. The chain has TRBV2 and TRBJ1-2; a weak D match, TRBD1 (5 bases). Deletions cut 4 bases from V and 8 bases from J, with 17 bases between. The germline V gene encodes CDR1 SNHLY and CDR2 FYNNEI. The CDR3 contains 14 residues. The CDR3 DNA is TGTGCCAGCAGTGGGCGGGGCACAGTTGGGGGCTACACCTTC. Translating it yields CASSGRGTVGGYTF.

The rearrangement joins TRBV7-8 to TRBJ2-5; D unresolved. CDR3 length: 13 amino acids. Trimming removed 1 base from V and 5 bases from J, with 8 bases in between. Germline lookup yields CDR1 SGHVS and CDR2 FQNEAQ. DNA of the CDR3: TGTGCCAGCAGCTTAGGTCGGCCGGAGACCCAGTACTTC. This sequence encodes CASSLGRPETQYF.

This clone came up a few times. This rearrangement joins TRBV5-5 to TRBJ2-7, with D maybe TRBD1 (8 bases). The CDR3 is made up of 14 amino acids. V lost 4 bases and J lost 5, with 16 bases in between. From germline, CDR1 is SGHKS and CDR2 YYEKEE (reference sequence). For the CDR3, the DNA is TGTGCCAGCAGCCCTAGGACAGGGAGGGACGAGCAGTACTTC. Translating it yields CASSPRTGRDEQYF.

The chain carries TRBV5-4 and TRBJ1-2; TRBD1 is a possible D gene (6 bases). CDR1 and CDR2 from the germline V gene are SGHNT and YYREEE (reference sequence). The CDR3 length is 15 residues. The V end lost 4 bases, the J end lost 4 bases, and 17 bases lay between the germline ends. The CDR3 loop is CASSLPRGAIYGYTF. CDR3 sequence (DNA): TGTGCCAGCAGCCTACCACGGGGGGCTATCTATGGCTACACCTTC.

The V gene is TRBV6-1, the J gene TRBJ2-7; TRBD1 is a possible D gene (6 bases). Germline CDR1 is MNHNS and CDR2 is SASEGT. The germline V and J ends were trimmed by 5 bases and 4 bases, with 18 bases remaining between them. The CDR3 is made up of 15 amino acids. The CDR3 reads CASSPFGTRQYEQYF. In nucleotides, the CDR3 is TGTGCCAGCAGTCCCTTTGGGACAAGACAATACGAGCAGTACTTC.

The sample holds a few counts of this clone. Here the CDR3 DNA reads TGTGCCAGCAGTTACGGACCCGAGCAGTACTTC. It specifies CASSYGPEQYF. The gene calls are TRBV6-5 and TRBJ2-7; D uncertain. Germline lookup yields CDR1 MNHEY and CDR2 SVGAGI. The CDR3 is 11 residues long. The germline V and J ends were trimmed by 2 bases and 6 bases, with 5 bases remaining between them.

V and J are TRBV5-1 and TRBJ1-1; the D is unclear. Trimming shortened V by 2 bases and J by 1 base, and 9 bases separated the two germline ends. From germline, CDR1 is SGHRS and CDR2 YFSETQ. This CDR3 is 14 amino acids long. The CDR3 region is CASSLVSGNTEAFF. The CDR3 DNA follows: TGCGCCAGCAGCTTAGTTTCAGGGAACACTGAAGCTTTCTTT. Complete variable domain (other parts from reference TRBV5-1 and TRBJ1-1): KAGVTQTPRYLIKTRGQQVTLSCSPISGHRSVSWYQQTPGQGLQFLFEYFSETQRNKGNFPGRFSGRQFSNSRSEMNVSTLELGDSALYLCASSLVSGNTEAFFGQGTRLTVV.

The genes are TRBV7-8 and TRBJ1-2; D perhaps matches TRBD1 (5 bases). CDR3 size: 14 residues. The germline gives CDR1 SGHVS, CDR2 FQNEAQ. V was shortened by 4 bases and J by 6 bases, with 15 bases between the two germline ends. The CDR3 loop reads CASSSRTNLDGYTF. The DNA for the CDR3 is TGTGCCAGCAGCTCTAGGACAAATCTTGATGGCTACACCTTC.

CDR3 residues: CASSRDQGRSKLFF. In DNA, the CDR3 is TGTGCCAGCAGCCGAGACCAGGGACGGTCAAAACTGTTTTTT. The chain links TRBV9 to TRBJ1-4; maybe TRBD1 (5 bases). Germline V gene sequence: CDR1 SGDLS, CDR2 YYNGEE. Between the trimmed V and J ends, which lost 4 bases and 10 bases, there was a span of 17 bases. CDR3 length: 14 residues.

The chain is built from TRBV5-1 and TRBJ2-7; 13 bases match TRBD2. The CDR3 has 17 residues. V was pared by 6 bases and J by 6 bases, with 15 bases of the junction left unmatched. Germline V gene sequence: CDR1 SGHRS, CDR2 YFSETQ. CDR3 amino acids: CASTTGPGLAGSSEQYF. DNA of the CDR3: TGCGCCAGCACCACTGGCCCGGGACTAGCGGGATCTAGCGAGCAGTACTTC.

The rearrangement joins TRBV23-1 to TRBJ2-1, with 8 bases lining up with TRBD2. TRBV23-1 is treated as an ORF (open reading frame) with a function not yet certain. The CDR3 runs to 19 residues. After removal of 3 bases from V and 7 bases from J, the junction contained 20 bases not matched to a gene. Here the CDR3 reads CASSHGTLAGTGNENEQFF. The DNA for the CDR3 is TGCGCCAGCAGTCATGGAACCCTAGCGGGTACAGGGAATGAGAATGAGCAGTTCTTC.

In this sample, this clone turned up once. J is TRBJ2-7 and V is TRBV25-1; D call uncertain. The germline V and J ends were trimmed by 5 bases and 4 bases, with 6 bases remaining between them. Germline lookup yields CDR1 MGHDK and CDR2 SYGVNS. The CDR3 has 11 amino acids. The DNA of the CDR3 is TGTGCCAGCAGTCCCTCGTACGAGCAGTACTTC. Translation: CASSPSYEQYF.

This clone was recorded once. The V gene is TRBV4-3, the J gene TRBJ1-4; TRBD1 matches 8 bases. This CDR3 has 15 amino acids. The trim removed 0 bases at V and 8 bases at J, leaving 5 bases unmatched. Germline CDR1 LGHNA, CDR2 YSLEER. The CDR3 here is CASSQDTGGNEKLFF. The CDR3 region has the DNA TGCGCCAGCAGCCAAGATACAGGGGGTAACGAAAAACTGTTTTTT.

The rearrangement links TRBV28 to TRBJ1-2, with unresolved D. The CDR3 sequence is 10 residues long. V dropped 5 bases and J dropped 8 bases, with 6 bases sitting between them. Germline V gene data show CDR1 as MDHEN and CDR2 as SYDVKM. The CDR3 nucleotides are TGTGCCAGCAGTCGGGGAGGCTACACCTTC. Amino acid sequence: CASSRGGYTF.

This clone has only a few counts. V gene TRBV25-1 combines with J gene TRBJ2-5; perhaps D is TRBD1 or TRBD2 (5 bases each). CDR3 size: 15 residues. Between the trimmed V and J ends, which lost 2 bases and 1 base, there was a span of 11 bases. CDR1 MGHDK and CDR2 SYGVNS come from the germline V gene. For the CDR3, the DNA is TGTGCCAGCAGTGAAAGGGGTCTAGCCCAAGAGACCCAGTACTTC. Protein sequence: CASSERGLAQETQYF.

The chain joins TRBV18 to TRBJ2-1; weak D call: TRBD2 (6 bases). CDR1 KGHSH and CDR2 LQKENI come from the germline V gene. Trimming took 0 bases from V and 4 from J, leaving 13 bases between them. This CDR3 has 16 residues. CDR3 DNA sequence: TGTGCCAGCTCACCACCGGTGGCGGGGCCTTACAATGAGCAGTTCTTC. Protein: CASSPPVAGPYNEQFF.

The DNA for the CDR3 is TGTGCCAGCAGCGACGGGTTTGGCTACACCTTC. Translated: CASSDGFGYTF. This rearrangement joins TRBV9 to TRBJ1-2; no firm D call. The CDR3 runs to 11 residues. Germline loops: CDR1 SGDLS, CDR2 YYNGEE. V lost 3 bases and J 7 bases, leaving 7 bases between the germline ends.

V usage is TRBV5-1 and J usage is TRBJ2-7; D unresolved. Deletions cut 0 bases from V and 2 bases from J, with 9 bases between. In germline, CDR1 is SGHRS, CDR2 YFSETQ. The CDR3 spans 14 residues. The chain's CDR3 is CASSLEGGPYEQYF. The CDR3, as DNA: TGCGCCAGCAGCTTGGAAGGCGGCCCCTACGAGCAGTACTTC.

The V gene is TRBV2, the J gene TRBJ2-7, with TRBD2 matching over 7 bases. The CDR3 is 14 amino acids. V was pared by 6 bases and J by 11 bases, with 16 bases of the junction left unmatched. The germline V gene has CDR1 SNHLY and CDR2 FYNNEI. The CDR3 DNA reads TGTGCCAGCAGGGCGGTGGGAACGGGGGGTCTTAAGTACTTC. Amino acid sequence: CASRAVGTGGLKYF.

This sequence joins TRBV15 and TRBJ2-5; D call uncertain. The V and J ends lost 0 bases and 5 bases respectively, with 13 bases between them. The CDR3 is 15 residues long. Germline-derived CDR1 and CDR2 are LNHNV and YYDKDF (reference sequence). The CDR3 region has the DNA TGTGCCACCAGCAGAGATCCGACGGGCCACGAGACCCAGTACTTC. Translating gives CATSRDPTGHETQYF.

CDR3 residues: CASRPGTGVGEAFF. The CDR3 DNA is TGTGCCAGCAGACCCGGGACAGGGGTGGGTGAAGCTTTCTTT. The chain carries TRBV7-3 and TRBJ1-1; the match to TRBD1 covers 10 bases. Germline V gene sequence: CDR1 SGHTA, CDR2 FQGTGA. The CDR3 covers 14 residues. V shed 6 bases, J shed 7 bases, and the junction held 8 bases outside the gene matches.